Below are 27 T cell receptor beta chains sequenced from a single sample in a study of shared clonotypes between healthy human individuals. Profiled with immunoSEQ multiplex PCR; TCRdb holds only in-frame clones, not every one. The data show about 820,000 clones, about 91% seen once. As defined, naive CD8 cells were CD45RO-negative and positively selected for CCR7, with terminally differentiated effector memory CD45RA+ cells excluded. Sequenced input: naive CD8+ T cells sorted from blood. These receptors were collected from a man aged 25 to 40 in good health.

V is TRBV30 and J is TRBJ2-1, with unresolved D. Germline CDR1 reads GTSNPN; CDR2 reads SVGIG (reference sequence). With 4 bases removed from V and 5 bases from J, the gap between germline ends came to 12 bases. This CDR3 is 13 amino acids long. The CDR3 sequence is CAWNEEINNEQFF. The CDR3, as DNA: TGTGCCTGGAATGAAGAGATTAACAATGAGCAGTTCTTC.

The chain has TRBV28 and TRBJ1-2; a possible D gene is TRBD1 (5 bases). Germline CDR1 is MDHEN and CDR2 is SYDVKM. This CDR3 has 13 residues. The V and J ends lost 3 bases and 4 bases respectively, with 9 bases between them. CDR3 amino acids: CASSFRGFYGYTF. CDR3 DNA sequence: TGTGCCAGCAGTTTTCGGGGGTTCTATGGCTACACCTTC.

The sample holds one count of this clone. The V gene is TRBV14, the J gene TRBJ2-5; D unclear. The CDR3 sequence is 18 residues long. The V and J ends lost 1 base and 3 bases respectively, with 21 bases between them. Per germline, CDR1 SGHDN and CDR2 FVKESK. CDR3 residues: CASSQGLDMRTTEETQYF. CDR3 nucleotide sequence: TGTGCCAGCAGCCAAGGGTTAGACATGAGAACCACCGAAGAGACCCAGTACTTC.

This chain connects TRBV30 to TRBJ2-7, with TRBD2 matching over 7 bases. Losses at the gene ends were 0 bases for V and 2 bases for J; bases not matched to a gene: 4. CDR1 and CDR2 from the germline V gene are GTSNPN and SVGIG (reference sequence). The CDR3 contains 14 residues. CDR3 bases: TGTGCCTGGAGTGTATCCAGCGGGGCCTACGAGCAGTACTTC. This translates into CAWSVSSGAYEQYF.

With regard to this clone: The sample carries other DNA sequences with the same CDR3. This chain links TRBV6-5 with TRBJ2-1; D is unresolved. V was pared by 0 bases and J by 7 bases, with 4 bases between. Germline loops: CDR1 MNHEY, CDR2 SVGAGI. This CDR3 comprises 12 residues. The DNA for the CDR3 is TGTGCCAGCAGTTACTCCGGAAATGAGCAGTTCTTC. Translating it yields CASSYSGNEQFF.

V gene TRBV28 combines with J gene TRBJ2-5, with 8 bases lining up with TRBD2. J was trimmed by 5 bases and V by 4 bases; bases with no gene match: 15. This CDR3 spans 17 amino acids. CDR1 and CDR2 (germline): MDHEN, SYDVKM. The CDR3: CASSYPRSGEGGETQYF. The CDR3 DNA reads TGTGCCAGCAGTTACCCCCGTAGCGGGGAGGGTGGGGAGACCCAGTACTTC.

The CDR3 here is CATSRVSYNEQFF. In nucleotides, the CDR3 is TGTGCCACCAGCAGAGTCTCCTACAATGAGCAGTTCTTC. The chain links TRBV15 to TRBJ2-1, with D unclear. The CDR3 consists of 13 residues. The V end was cut by 1 base, the J end by 0 bases, with 1 base between. Germline V gives CDR1 LNHNV, CDR2 YYDKDF (reference sequence).

The chain couples TRBV6-4 to TRBJ2-1; D gene ambiguous. The V end lost 0 bases, the J end lost 5 bases, and 5 bases lay between the germline ends. CDR1 MRHNA and CDR2 SNTAGT come from the germline V gene. This CDR3 contains 13 residues. The CDR3 sequence: CASSDSFHNEQFF. CDR3 in DNA: TGTGCCAGCAGTGACTCTTTCCACAATGAGCAGTTCTTC.

The V gene is TRBV27, the J gene TRBJ1-5; D might be TRBD1 (5 bases). V shed 6 bases and J shed 1 base, with 13 bases lying between them. This CDR3 contains 15 residues. From germline, CDR1 is MNHEY and CDR2 SMNVEV (reference sequence). CDR3 sequence (DNA): TGTGCCAGCAGGCGGGGACTCTCGAGCAATCAGCCCCAGCATTTT. Translating it yields CASRRGLSSNQPQHF.

V is TRBV7-9 and J is TRBJ2-1; D gene ambiguous. Germline loops: CDR1 SEHNR, CDR2 FQNEAQ (reference sequence). V was cut by 5 bases and J by 0 bases, with 11 bases left in between. CDR3 length: 15 amino acids. In nucleotides, the CDR3 is TGTGCCAGCAGCCCGAGATGGAGCTCCTACAATGAGCAGTTCTTC. Its protein is CASSPRWSSYNEQFF. Full variable domain (missing parts from reference TRBV7-9 and TRBJ2-1): DTGVSQNPRHKITKRGQNVTFRCDPISEHNRLYWYRQTLGQGPEFLTYFQNEAQLEKSRLLSDRFSAERPKGSFSTLEIQRTEQGDSAMYLCASSPRWSSYNEQFFGPGTRLTVL.

The chain is built from TRBV9 and TRBJ1-2; no definite D call. With 3 bases removed from V and 5 bases from J, the gap between germline ends came to 23 bases. CDR3 length: 17 amino acids. In germline, CDR1 is SGDLS, CDR2 YYNGEE. CDR3 nucleotides: TGTGCCAGCAGCGGGAGGCCCCTGAAGGGTGATAGGTATGGCTACACCTTC. It encodes CASSGRPLKGDRYGYTF.

This sequence joins TRBV9 and TRBJ2-7, with unresolved D. Germline V gene lookup returns CDR1 SGDLS and CDR2 YYNGEE. The CDR3 has 16 amino acids. Between the trimmed V and J ends, which lost 4 bases and 0 bases, there was a span of 17 bases. The CDR3 loop is CASSPNDRHLSYEQYF. The CDR3 DNA is TGTGCCAGCAGCCCCAACGATCGGCACCTCTCCTACGAGCAGTACTTC.

The chain recombines TRBV4-2 with TRBJ2-1; D unclear. CDR1 and CDR2 from the germline V gene are LGHNA and YNFKEQ. V lost 4 bases and J lost 6, with 10 bases in between. The CDR3 is 13 residues long. The CDR3 spells CASSLPSLNEQFF. In DNA form, the CDR3 reads TGTGCCAGCAGCCTGCCCTCGCTCAATGAGCAGTTCTTC.

This chain joins TRBV15 and TRBJ1-5; D is undetermined. V lost 1 base and J lost 9, with 13 bases in between. The germline V gene has CDR1 LNHNV and CDR2 YYDKDF (reference sequence). There are 14 residues in the CDR3. The CDR3 here is CATSRAEYEGPQHF. CDR3 bases: TGTGCCACCAGCAGAGCCGAATATGAGGGGCCCCAGCATTTT.

The J gene is TRBJ1-2, the V gene TRBV4-1, with D hard to call. The germline V gene has CDR1 MGHRA and CDR2 YSYEKL. Trimming took off 0 bases at V and 7 bases at J, with 12 bases between the two ends. This CDR3 is built from 14 residues. CDR3 bases: TGCGCCAGCAGCCAAGATTCAGAACAGTTTGGCTACACCTTC. Its translation is CASSQDSEQFGYTF.

The rearrangement joins TRBV6-5 to TRBJ2-7; 7 bases agree with TRBD2. The length of the CDR3 is 14 residues. The germline V gene encodes CDR1 MNHEY and CDR2 SVGAGI. V dropped 6 bases and J dropped 2; count of bases not matched to a gene: 7. The CDR3 spells CASRKFSGPYEQYF. The CDR3 bases are TGTGCCAGCAGGAAATTTAGCGGGCCCTACGAGCAGTACTTC.

This clone is a singleton in its sample. CDR3 coding DNA: TGTGCCAGCAGCTTAAGCACGTCGGCCACCCAAGAGACCCAGTACTTC. This encodes CASSLSTSATQETQYF. The V gene is TRBV7-9, the J gene TRBJ2-5; no clear D. The CDR3 runs 16 residues. The ends were cut back, 2 bases at V and 1 base at J, with 14 bases in the middle. Germline values: CDR1 SEHNR, CDR2 FQNEAQ (reference sequence).

The chain recombines TRBV7-7 with TRBJ2-1; TRBD2 is a possible D gene (6 bases). Germline V gene data show CDR1 as SSHAT and CDR2 as FNYEAQ (reference sequence). V lost 4 bases, J lost 10 bases, and 11 bases lay in between. The CDR3 totals 12 residues. CDR3 in amino acids: CASSSSGLEQFF. The CDR3 DNA follows: TGTGCCAGCAGCTCGAGTGGACTAGAGCAGTTCTTC.

A single count supports this clone. V usage is TRBV7-9 and J usage is TRBJ2-5; D is ambiguous. Germline CDR1 and CDR2: SEHNR and FQNEAQ (reference sequence). This CDR3 comprises 15 residues. Trimming removed 5 bases at V and 1 base at J, with 14 bases between. The CDR3 protein is CASSPLPLLQETQYF. CDR3 in DNA: TGTGCCAGCAGCCCCTTACCCCTCCTCCAAGAGACCCAGTACTTC.

The chain has TRBV6-5 and TRBJ2-3, with 9 bases lining up with TRBD1. The V gene's germline CDR1 is MNHEY and CDR2 SVGAGI. This CDR3 contains 16 residues. V shed 4 bases and J 6 bases; nucleotides not matched to a gene: 11. The CDR3 loop reads CASSSPGQGGWDTQYF. CDR3 coding DNA: TGTGCCAGCAGTTCTCCGGGACAGGGAGGGTGGGATACGCAGTATTTT.

The CDR3 protein is CASSYSGTSGSVPQYF. The CDR3 DNA reads TGTGCCAGCAGTTACTCGGGGACTAGCGGGAGCGTGCCCCAGTACTTC. The chain recombines TRBV6-5 with TRBJ2-5, with 14 nucleotides matching TRBD2. This CDR3 spans 16 amino acids. CDR1 and CDR2 (germline): MNHEY, SVGAGI. The ends lost 0 bases at V and 9 bases at J; junction bases unmatched: 6.

This chain uses TRBV7-9 with TRBJ2-1; D is perhaps TRBD1 (5 bases). The length of the CDR3 is 15 residues. Germline values: CDR1 SEHNR, CDR2 FQNEAQ (reference sequence). V was trimmed by 3 bases and J by 2 bases, leaving 11 bases between them. CDR3 sequence (DNA): TGTGCCAGCAGCTTGGCCGCAGGGACCTACAATGAGCAGTTCTTC. Protein sequence: CASSLAAGTYNEQFF.

The V call is TRBV7-9, the J call TRBJ2-7, with D perhaps TRBD1 (5 bases). Trimming cost V 7 bases and J 4 bases, with 11 bases left between them. There are 12 residues in the CDR3. The V gene's germline CDR1 is SEHNR and CDR2 FQNEAQ (reference sequence). CDR3 DNA sequence: TGTGCCAGCACCGAAAGGGGATACGAGCAGTACTTC. It translates to CASTERGYEQYF.

This rearrangement joins TRBV28 to TRBJ1-1; D call uncertain. Trimming left V 3 bases short and J 1 base short, with 6 bases between. This CDR3 comprises 13 residues. CDR1 is MDHEN and CDR2 is SYDVKM in the germline V gene. The CDR3: CASSFKENTEAFF. CDR3 bases: TGTGCCAGCAGTTTTAAAGAGAACACTGAAGCTTTCTTT.

Concerning this clone itself: Different DNA sequences within this sample yield the same CDR3. The chain couples TRBV27 to TRBJ2-7, with D unclear. The ends were cut back, 6 bases at V and 4 bases at J, with 10 bases in the middle. Germline values: CDR1 MNHEY, CDR2 SMNVEV (reference sequence). The CDR3 consists of 12 residues. CDR3 sequence (DNA): TGTGCCAGCAGCTCCTCACCTTACGAGCAGTACTTC. It translates to CASSSSPYEQYF.

The V and J genes are TRBV10-1 and TRBJ2-7, with 8 bases fitting TRBD1. V trimming: 0 bases; J trimming: 5 bases; junction bases outside the gene matches: 3. Germline CDR1 and CDR2: WNHNN and SYGVQD (reference sequence). CDR3 length: 14 residues. CDR3 residues: CASSESQGAHEQYF. CDR3 sequence (DNA): TGCGCCAGCAGTGAGTCGCAGGGGGCTCACGAGCAGTACTTC.

The rearrangement joins TRBV7-8 to TRBJ2-1, with D unclear. CDR1 and CDR2 (germline): SGHVS, FQNEAQ. V was shortened by 4 bases and J by 5 bases, with 3 bases between the two germline ends. The CDR3 has 11 amino acids. Here the CDR3 reads CASSYDNEQFF. The CDR3, as DNA: TGTGCCAGCAGCTACGACAATGAGCAGTTCTTC.